This TCR beta chain was sequenced in a study of beta chain features in type 1 diabetes. Study-level results: Shortening that was moderate but significant affected the TCRB CDR3s of Type 1 diabetes patients in all four CD4+ subsets.

In the case of this clone: Antigen specificity is unknown.

Isolated RNA was reverse transcribed in full, so expressed TCRB transcripts were sequenced. Method: immunoSEQ multiplex PCR; TCRdb's copy keeps in-frame clones and lacks some. Of 250,000 or so clones listed, around 20% are singletons. Sequencing was carried out using naive CD4+ T cells from blood. This sequence originates from a woman aged 40 to 50 with type 1 diabetes.

CDR3 region: CASSQQQAFF. The CDR3 coding sequence is TGTGCCAGCTCTCAACAACAAGCTTTCTTT. The gene calls are TRBV28 and TRBJ1-1, with unresolved D. CDR3 length: 10 amino acids. Trimming removed 8 bases at V and 9 bases at J, with 10 bases between. Germline V CDR1 and CDR2: MDHEN, SYDVKM.